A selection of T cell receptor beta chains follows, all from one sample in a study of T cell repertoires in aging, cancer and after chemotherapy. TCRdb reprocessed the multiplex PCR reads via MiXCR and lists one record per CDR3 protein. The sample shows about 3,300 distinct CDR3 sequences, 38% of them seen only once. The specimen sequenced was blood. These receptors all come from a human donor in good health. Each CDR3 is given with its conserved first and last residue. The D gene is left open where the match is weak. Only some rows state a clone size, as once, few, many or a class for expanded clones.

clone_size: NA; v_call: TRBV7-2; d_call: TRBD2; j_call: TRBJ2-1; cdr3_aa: CASSLASGGTWEQFF; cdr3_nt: TGTGCCAGCAGCTTAGCTAGCGGGGGGACTTGGGAGCAGTTCTTC
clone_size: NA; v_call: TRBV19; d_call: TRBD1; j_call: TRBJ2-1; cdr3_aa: CASSIGGQGEWDEQFF; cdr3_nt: TGTGCCAGTAGTATAGGGGGACAGGGTGAGTGGGATGAGCAGTTCTTC
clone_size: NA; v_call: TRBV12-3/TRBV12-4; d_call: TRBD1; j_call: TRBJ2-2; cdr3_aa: CASSPGQANTGELFF; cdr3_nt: TGTGCCAGCAGTCCAGGACAGGCGAACACCGGGGAGCTGTTTTTT
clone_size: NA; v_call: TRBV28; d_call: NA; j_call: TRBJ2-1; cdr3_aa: CASSLGTSGEQFF; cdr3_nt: TGTGCCAGCAGTCTCGGGACCTCGGGAGAGCAGTTCTTC
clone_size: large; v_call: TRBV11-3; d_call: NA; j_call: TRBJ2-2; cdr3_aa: CASSLDGYTGELFF; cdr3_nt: TGTGCCAGCAGCTTAGATGGTTACACCGGGGAGCTGTTTTTT
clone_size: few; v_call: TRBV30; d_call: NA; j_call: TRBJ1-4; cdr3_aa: CAWRSGVTNEKLFF; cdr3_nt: TGTGCCTGGAGATCAGGGGTAACTAATGAAAAACTGTTTTTT
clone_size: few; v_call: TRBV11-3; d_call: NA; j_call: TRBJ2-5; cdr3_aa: CASSPGLAGGETQYF; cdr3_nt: TGTGCCAGCAGCCCCGGACTAGCAGGGGGGGAGACCCAGTACTTC
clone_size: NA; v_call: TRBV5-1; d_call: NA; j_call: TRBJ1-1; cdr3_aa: CASSLVASTEAFF; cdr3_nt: TGCGCCAGCAGCTTGGTCGCGAGCACTGAAGCTTTCTTT
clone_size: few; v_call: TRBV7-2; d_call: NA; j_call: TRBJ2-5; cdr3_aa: CASSSAPSGETQYF; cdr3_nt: TGTGCCAGCAGCTCGGCGCCCAGCGGAGAGACCCAGTACTTC
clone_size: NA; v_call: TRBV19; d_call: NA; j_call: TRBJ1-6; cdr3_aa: CASNTGYSYNSPLHF; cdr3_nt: TGTGCCAGTAATACAGGGTATTCCTATAATTCACCCCTCCACTTT
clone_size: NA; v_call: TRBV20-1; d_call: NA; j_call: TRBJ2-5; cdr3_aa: CSARLPPEETQYF; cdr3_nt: TGCAGTGCTAGATTGCCCCCCGAAGAGACCCAGTACTTC
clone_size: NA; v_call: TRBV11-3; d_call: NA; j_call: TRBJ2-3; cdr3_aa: CASSLDTDTQYF; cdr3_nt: TGTGCCAGCAGCTTAGACACAGATACGCAGTATTTT
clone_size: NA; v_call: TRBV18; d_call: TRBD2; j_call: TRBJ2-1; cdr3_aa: CASSRPGGLNEQFF; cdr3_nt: TGTGCCAGCTCACGTCCGGGGGGACTCAATGAGCAGTTCTTC
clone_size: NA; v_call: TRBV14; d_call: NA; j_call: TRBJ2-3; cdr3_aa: CASSTMNTQYF; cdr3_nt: TGTGCCAGCAGCACTATGAATACGCAGTATTTT
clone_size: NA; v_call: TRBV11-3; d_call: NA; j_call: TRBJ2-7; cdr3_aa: CASSHSYFYEQYF; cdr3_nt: TGTGCCAGCAGTCACAGCTACTTCTACGAGCAGTACTTC
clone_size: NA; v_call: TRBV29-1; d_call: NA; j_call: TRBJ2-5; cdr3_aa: CSVMGAARRQTQYF; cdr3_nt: TGCAGCGTGATGGGGGCCGCCCGACGTCAGACCCAGTACTTC
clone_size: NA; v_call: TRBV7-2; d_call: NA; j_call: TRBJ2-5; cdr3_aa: CASSSRGAGQETQYF; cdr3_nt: TGTGCCAGCAGCTCCCGGGGGGCGGGGCAGGAGACCCAGTACTTC
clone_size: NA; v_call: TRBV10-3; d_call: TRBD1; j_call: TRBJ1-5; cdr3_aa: CATVQLVRGRDQPQHF; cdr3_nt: TGTGCCACTGTGCAGCTGGTGAGGGGGCGCGATCAGCCCCAGCATTTT
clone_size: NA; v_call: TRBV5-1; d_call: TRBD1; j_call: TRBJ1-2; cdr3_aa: CASSPGQGYGYTF; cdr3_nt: TGCGCCAGCAGCCCGGGACAGGGTTACGGCTACACCTTC
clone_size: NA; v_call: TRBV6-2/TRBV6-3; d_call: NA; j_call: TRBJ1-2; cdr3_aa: CASSAPGRGDYGYTF; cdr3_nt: TGTGCCAGCAGCGCTCCGGGTCGAGGGGACTATGGCTACACCTTC
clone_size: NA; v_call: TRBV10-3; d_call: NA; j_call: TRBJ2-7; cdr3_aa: CAISKSRESSYEQYF; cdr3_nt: TGTGCCATCAGTAAATCCAGGGAGAGCTCCTACGAGCAGTACTTC
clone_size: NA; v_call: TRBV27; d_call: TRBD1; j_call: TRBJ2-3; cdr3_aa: CASSSLGQGAADTQYF; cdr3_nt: TGTGCCAGCAGTTCCCTGGGACAGGGGGCCGCAGATACGCAGTATTTT
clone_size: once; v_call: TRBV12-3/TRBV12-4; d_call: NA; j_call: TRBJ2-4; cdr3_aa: CASSFQGGGNIQYF; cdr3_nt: TGTGCCAGCAGTTTCCAGGGTGGGGGGAACATTCAGTACTTC
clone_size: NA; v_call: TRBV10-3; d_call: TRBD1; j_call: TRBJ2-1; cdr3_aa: CAISGATGGPYNEQFF; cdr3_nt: TGTGCCATCAGTGGCGCGACAGGGGGCCCCTACAATGAGCAGTTCTTC
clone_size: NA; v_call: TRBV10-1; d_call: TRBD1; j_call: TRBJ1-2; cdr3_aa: CASSTAGTGISYGYTF; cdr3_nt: TGTGCCAGCAGTACTGCCGGGACAGGGATCAGCTATGGCTACACCTTC
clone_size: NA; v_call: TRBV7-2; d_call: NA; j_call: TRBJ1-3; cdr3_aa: CASSTEVFGRVRGNTIYF; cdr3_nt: TGTGCCAGCAGTACAGAGGTATTCGGCAGGGTAAGAGGAAACACCATATATTTT
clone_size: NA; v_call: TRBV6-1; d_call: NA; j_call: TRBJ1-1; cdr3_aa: CASSLMGNTEAFF; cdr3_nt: TGTGCCAGCTCTCTCATGGGAAACACTGAAGCTTTCTTT
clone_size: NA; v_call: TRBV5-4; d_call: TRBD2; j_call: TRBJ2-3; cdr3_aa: CASKIAGVDTQYF; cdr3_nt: TGCGCCAGCAAGATAGCGGGGGTTGATACGCAGTATTTT
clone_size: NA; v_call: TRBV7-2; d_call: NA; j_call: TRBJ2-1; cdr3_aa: CASSLSRGGYNEQFF; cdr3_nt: TGTGCCAGCAGCCTATCGCGTGGGGGCTACAATGAGCAGTTCTTC
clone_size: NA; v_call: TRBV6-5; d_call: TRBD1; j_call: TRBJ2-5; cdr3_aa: CASRTRTGGETQYF; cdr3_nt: TGTGCCAGCAGGACTCGGACAGGGGGTGAGACCCAGTACTTC
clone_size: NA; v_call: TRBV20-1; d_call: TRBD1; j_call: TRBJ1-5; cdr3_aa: CSASWGQGGQPQHF; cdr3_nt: TGCAGTGCTAGTTGGGGACAGGGTGGGCAGCCCCAGCATTTT
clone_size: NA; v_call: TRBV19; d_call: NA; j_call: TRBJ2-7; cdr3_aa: CASSIGVASAYVQYF; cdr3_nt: TGTGCCAGTAGTATCGGTGTAGCGTCCGCCTACGTGCAGTACTTC
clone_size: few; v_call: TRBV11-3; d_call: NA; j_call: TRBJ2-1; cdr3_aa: CASSSLMARDNEQFF; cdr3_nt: TGTGCCAGCAGCTCTCTTATGGCGCGGGACAATGAGCAGTTCTTC
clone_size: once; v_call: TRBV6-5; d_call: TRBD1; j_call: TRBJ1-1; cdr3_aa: CAISTGTGGAGSTEAFF; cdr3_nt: TGTGCCATCAGTACCGGGACAGGGGGCGCGGGAAGCACTGAAGCTTTCTTT
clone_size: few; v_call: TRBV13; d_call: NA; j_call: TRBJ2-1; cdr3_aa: CASSPPGVSYNEQFF; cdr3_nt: TGTGCCAGCAGCCCCCCCGGGGTCTCCTACAATGAGCAGTTCTTC
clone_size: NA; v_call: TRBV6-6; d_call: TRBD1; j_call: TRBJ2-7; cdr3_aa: CASSHLTGGGEQYF; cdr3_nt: TGTGCCAGCAGTCATCTGACAGGGGGCGGCGAGCAGTACTTC
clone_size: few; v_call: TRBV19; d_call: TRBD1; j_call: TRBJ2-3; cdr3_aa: CASSTKGGAPDTQYF; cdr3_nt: TGTGCCAGTAGTACGAAAGGGGGCGCCCCGGATACGCAGTATTTT
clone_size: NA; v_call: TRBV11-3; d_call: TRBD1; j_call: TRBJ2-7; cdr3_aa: CASRIGTAYEQYF; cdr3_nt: TGTGCCAGCAGGATCGGGACAGCTTACGAGCAGTACTTC
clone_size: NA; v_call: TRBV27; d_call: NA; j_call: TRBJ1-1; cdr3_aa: CASSLGGRFEAFF; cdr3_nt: TGTGCCAGCAGTTTAGGTGGACGTTTTGAAGCTTTCTTT
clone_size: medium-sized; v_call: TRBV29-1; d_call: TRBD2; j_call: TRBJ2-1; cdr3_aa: CSALGLAGGNEQFF; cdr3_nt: TGCAGCGCCCTGGGACTAGCGGGGGGTAATGAGCAGTTCTTC
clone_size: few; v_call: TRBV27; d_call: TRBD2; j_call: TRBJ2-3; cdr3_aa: CASSTGLAVSDTQYF; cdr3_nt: TGTGCCAGCAGTACCGGACTAGCGGTGTCAGATACGCAGTATTTT
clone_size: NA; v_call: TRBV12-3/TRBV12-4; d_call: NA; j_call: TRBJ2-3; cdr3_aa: CASSFGVAGFSTDTQYF; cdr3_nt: TGTGCCAGCAGTTTCGGGGTTGCGGGTTTTAGCACAGATACGCAGTATTTT
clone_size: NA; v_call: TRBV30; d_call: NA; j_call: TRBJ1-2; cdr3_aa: CAWMGDNYGYTF; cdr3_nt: TGTGCCTGGATGGGGGATAACTATGGCTACACCTTC
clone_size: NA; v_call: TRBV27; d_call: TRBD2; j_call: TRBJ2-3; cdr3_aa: CASRRGGPRTDTQYF; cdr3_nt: TGTGCCAGCAGGCGGGGGGGGCCGCGAACAGATACGCAGTATTTT
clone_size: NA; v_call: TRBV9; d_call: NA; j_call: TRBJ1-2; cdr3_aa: CASSVAGATNYGYTF; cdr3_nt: TGTGCCAGCAGCGTAGCAGGGGCGACTAACTATGGCTACACCTTC
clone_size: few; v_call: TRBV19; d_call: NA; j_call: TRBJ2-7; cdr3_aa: CASSINLGPYEQYF; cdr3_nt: TGTGCCAGTAGTATTAACCTAGGCCCCTACGAGCAGTACTTC
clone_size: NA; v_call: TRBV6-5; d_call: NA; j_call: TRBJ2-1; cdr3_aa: CASSTTGQRGYWSEQFF; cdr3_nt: TGTGCCAGCAGCACGACGGGACAACGGGGCTACTGGAGTGAGCAGTTCTTC
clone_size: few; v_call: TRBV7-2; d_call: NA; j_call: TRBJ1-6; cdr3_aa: CASSLVLQDPLHF; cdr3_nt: TGTGCCAGCAGCTTAGTTCTGCAAGATCCCCTCCACTTT
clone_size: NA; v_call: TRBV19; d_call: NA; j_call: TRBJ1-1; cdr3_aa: CASVDRLNTEAFF; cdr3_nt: TGTGCCAGCGTCGACAGATTGAACACTGAAGCTTTCTTT
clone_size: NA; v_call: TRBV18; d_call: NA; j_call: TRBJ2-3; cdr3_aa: CASSLDSGDTQYF; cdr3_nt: TGTGCCAGCTCACTCGATTCGGGGGATACGCAGTATTTT
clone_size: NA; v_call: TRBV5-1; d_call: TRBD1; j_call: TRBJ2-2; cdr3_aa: CASSAGTANTGELFF; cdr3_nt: TGCGCCAGCAGCGCCGGGACAGCGAACACCGGGGAGCTGTTTTTT
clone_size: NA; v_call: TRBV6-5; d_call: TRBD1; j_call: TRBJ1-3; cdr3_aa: CASRQGASGNTIYF; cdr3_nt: TGTGCCAGCAGACAGGGGGCGAGTGGAAACACCATATATTTT
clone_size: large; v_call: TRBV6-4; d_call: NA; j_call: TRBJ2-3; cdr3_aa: CASMGGRGTDTQYF; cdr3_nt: TGTGCCAGCATGGGGGGGCGGGGCACAGATACGCAGTATTTT
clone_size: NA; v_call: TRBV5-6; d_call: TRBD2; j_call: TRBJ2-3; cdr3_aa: CASSRGLAGGVSTDTQYF; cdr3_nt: TGTGCCAGCAGCCGGGGACTAGCGGGGGGCGTGAGCACAGATACGCAGTATTTT
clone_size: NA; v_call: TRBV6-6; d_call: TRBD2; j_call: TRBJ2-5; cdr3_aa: CASSYSQGGVGYRETQYF; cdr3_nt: TGTGCCAGCAGTTATTCTCAGGGAGGGGTGGGGTACCGGGAGACCCAGTACTTC
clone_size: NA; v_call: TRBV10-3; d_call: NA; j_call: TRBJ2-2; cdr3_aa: CAISALFVGTGTGELFF; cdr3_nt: TGTGCCATCAGCGCGCTTTTCGTTGGTACCGGGACCGGGGAGCTGTTTTTT
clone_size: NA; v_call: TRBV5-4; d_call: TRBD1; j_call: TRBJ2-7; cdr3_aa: CASSSPGQGYYEQYF; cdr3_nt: TGTGCCAGCAGCTCGCCGGGACAGGGATACTACGAGCAGTACTTC